This is a list of T cell receptor beta chains from one sample in a study of cytomegalovirus exposure and HLA in healthy donors. This table comes from immunoSEQ multiplex PCR, and its TCRdb copy is limited to in-frame clones, with some not included. In the table there are about 130,000 clones, around 83% of which are singletons. The specimen sequenced was PBMCs. These receptors were taken from a girl aged 2 to 9 in good health and CMV-seronegative. Each CDR3 is given with its conserved first and last residue. A D gene is named only where the DNA matches it firmly. Not all rows give a size; the values are once, few, many and, for expanded clones, a class.

CDR3aa: CASSETGGEKQYF
CDR3nt: TGTGCCAGCAGTGAGACAGGGGGCGAGAAGCAGTACTTC
d_gene: TRBD1
abundance: once
j_gene: TRBJ2-7
v_gene: TRBV6-1

CDR3aa: CASSLGQGGNTIYF
CDR3nt: TGTGCCAGCAGCTTAGGACAGGGAGGAAACACCATATATTTT
d_gene: TRBD1
abundance: NA
j_gene: TRBJ1-3
v_gene: TRBV6-5

CDR3aa: CAISEGSGDQPQHF
CDR3nt: TGTGCCATCAGCGAGGGGTCAGGGGATCAGCCCCAGCATTTT
d_gene: NA
abundance: NA
j_gene: TRBJ1-5
v_gene: TRBV10-3

CDR3aa: CASSQLQGRDGYTF
CDR3nt: TGCGCCAGCAGCCAACTACAGGGAAGGGATGGCTACACCTTC
d_gene: NA
abundance: NA
j_gene: TRBJ1-2
v_gene: TRBV4-1

CDR3aa: CASSGGRQETQYF
CDR3nt: TGTGCCAGTAGTGGAGGGCGGCAAGAGACCCAGTACTTC
d_gene: NA
abundance: NA
j_gene: TRBJ2-5
v_gene: TRBV19

CDR3aa: CASSISGRGTEAFF
CDR3nt: TGTGCCAGTAGTATATCAGGGCGAGGTACTGAAGCTTTCTTT
d_gene: NA
abundance: NA
j_gene: TRBJ1-1
v_gene: TRBV19

CDR3aa: CASSPYNQPQHF
CDR3nt: TGTGCCAGCAGCCCCTACAATCAGCCCCAGCATTTT
d_gene: NA
abundance: NA
j_gene: TRBJ1-5
v_gene: TRBV7-2

CDR3aa: CASRGTSGLSSYNEQFF
CDR3nt: TGTGCCAGCAGGGGGACTAGCGGATTGAGCTCCTACAATGAGCAGTTCTTC
d_gene: TRBD2
abundance: NA
j_gene: TRBJ2-1
v_gene: TRBV25-1

CDR3aa: CASSQGLEAYEQYF
CDR3nt: TGTGCCAGCAGCCAAGGACTAGAGGCCTACGAGCAGTACTTC
d_gene: NA
abundance: NA
j_gene: TRBJ2-7
v_gene: TRBV4-2

CDR3aa: CASSGQLQGAASIAGSSDTQYF
CDR3nt: TGTGCCAGCAGCGGACAACTACAGGGGGCAGCCTCTATAGCGGGATCGAGTGATACGCAGTATTTT
d_gene: NA
abundance: NA
j_gene: TRBJ2-3
v_gene: TRBV2